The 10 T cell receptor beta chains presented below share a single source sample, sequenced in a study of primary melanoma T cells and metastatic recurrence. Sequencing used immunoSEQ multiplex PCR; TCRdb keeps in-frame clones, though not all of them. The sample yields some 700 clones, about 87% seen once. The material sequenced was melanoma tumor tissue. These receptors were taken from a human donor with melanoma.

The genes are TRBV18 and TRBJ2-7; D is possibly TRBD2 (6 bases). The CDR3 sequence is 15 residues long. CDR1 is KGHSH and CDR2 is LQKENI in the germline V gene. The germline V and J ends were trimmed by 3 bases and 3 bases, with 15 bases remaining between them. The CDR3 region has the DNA TGTGCCAGCTCACCGGACGGACTAAACCGCTACGAGCAGTACTTC. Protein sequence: CASSPDGLNRYEQYF.

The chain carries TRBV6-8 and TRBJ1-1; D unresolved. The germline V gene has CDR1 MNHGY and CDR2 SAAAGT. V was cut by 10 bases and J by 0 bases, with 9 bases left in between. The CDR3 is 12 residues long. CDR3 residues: CATGRVNTEAFF. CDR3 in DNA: TGTGCCACCGGAAGGGTGAACACTGAAGCTTTCTTT.

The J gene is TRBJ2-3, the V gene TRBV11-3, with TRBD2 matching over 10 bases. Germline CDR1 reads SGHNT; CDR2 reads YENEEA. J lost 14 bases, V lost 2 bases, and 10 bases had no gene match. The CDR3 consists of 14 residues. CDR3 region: CASSLRLAGEGGYF. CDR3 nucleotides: TGTGCCAGCAGCTTAAGGCTAGCGGGAGAGGGGGGGTATTTT.

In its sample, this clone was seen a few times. The CDR3 protein is CASRKGAGWNEKLFF. CDR3 DNA sequence: TGTGCCAGCAGAAAAGGGGCAGGGTGGAATGAAAAACTGTTTTTT. This chain links TRBV11-3 with TRBJ1-4, with D possibly being TRBD1 (5 bases). Germline-derived CDR1 and CDR2 are SGHNT and YENEEA. The length of the CDR3 is 15 residues. Between the trimmed V and J ends, which lost 6 bases and 5 bases, there was a span of 16 bases.

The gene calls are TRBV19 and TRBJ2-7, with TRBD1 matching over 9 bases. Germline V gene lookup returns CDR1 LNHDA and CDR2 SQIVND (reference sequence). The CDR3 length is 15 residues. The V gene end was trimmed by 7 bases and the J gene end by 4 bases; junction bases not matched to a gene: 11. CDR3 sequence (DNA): TGTGCCAGTACCCCCCGACAGGGGGGGATATACGAGCAGTACTTC. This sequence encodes CASTPRQGGIYEQYF.

CDR3 region: CASTWDIWEQYF. CDR3 DNA: TGTGCCAGCACTTGGGACATCTGGGAGCAGTACTTC. The J gene is TRBJ2-7, the V gene TRBV6-8, with a tentative D call TRBD1 (6 bases). The CDR3 has 12 amino acids. Germline assignment: CDR1 MNHGY and CDR2 SAAAGT. V lost 7 bases to trimming and J lost 7 bases, with 14 bases between them.

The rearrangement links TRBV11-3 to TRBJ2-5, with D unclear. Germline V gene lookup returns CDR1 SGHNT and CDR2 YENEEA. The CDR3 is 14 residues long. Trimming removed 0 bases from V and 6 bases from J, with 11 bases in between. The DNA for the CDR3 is TGTGCCAGCAGCTTAGATTACGGATCGAAGACCCAGTACTTC. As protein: CASSLDYGSKTQYF.

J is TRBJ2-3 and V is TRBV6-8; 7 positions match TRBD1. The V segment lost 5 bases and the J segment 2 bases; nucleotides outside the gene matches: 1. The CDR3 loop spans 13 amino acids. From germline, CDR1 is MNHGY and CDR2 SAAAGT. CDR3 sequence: CASSQGVTDTQYF. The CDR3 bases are TGTGCCAGCAGTCAGGGGGTCACAGATACGCAGTATTTT.

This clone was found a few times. CDR3: CASSSLTGSGSPLHF. In DNA form, the CDR3 reads TGTGCCAGTAGTTCTTTGACCGGCTCAGGTTCACCCCTCCACTTT. The chain employs TRBV19 and TRBJ1-6; D call uncertain. This CDR3 region has 15 residues. Trimming pared 5 bases from V and 9 bases from J, leaving 17 bases between. CDR1 and CDR2 from the germline V gene are LNHDA and SQIVND (reference sequence). The full variable domain, completed using reference TRBV19 and TRBJ1-6, is DGGITQSPKYLFRKEGQNVTLSCEQNLNHDAMYWYRQDPGQGLRLIYYSQIVNDFQKGDIAEGYSVSREKKESFPLTVTSAQKNPTAFYLCASSSLTGSGSPLHFGNGTRLTVT.

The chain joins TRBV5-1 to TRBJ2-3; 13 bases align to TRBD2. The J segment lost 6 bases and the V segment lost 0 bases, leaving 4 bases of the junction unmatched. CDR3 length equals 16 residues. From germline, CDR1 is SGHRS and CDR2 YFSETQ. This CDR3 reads CASSLGLAGGSDTQYF. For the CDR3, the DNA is TGCGCCAGCAGCTTGGGACTAGCGGGGGGAAGTGATACGCAGTATTTT.